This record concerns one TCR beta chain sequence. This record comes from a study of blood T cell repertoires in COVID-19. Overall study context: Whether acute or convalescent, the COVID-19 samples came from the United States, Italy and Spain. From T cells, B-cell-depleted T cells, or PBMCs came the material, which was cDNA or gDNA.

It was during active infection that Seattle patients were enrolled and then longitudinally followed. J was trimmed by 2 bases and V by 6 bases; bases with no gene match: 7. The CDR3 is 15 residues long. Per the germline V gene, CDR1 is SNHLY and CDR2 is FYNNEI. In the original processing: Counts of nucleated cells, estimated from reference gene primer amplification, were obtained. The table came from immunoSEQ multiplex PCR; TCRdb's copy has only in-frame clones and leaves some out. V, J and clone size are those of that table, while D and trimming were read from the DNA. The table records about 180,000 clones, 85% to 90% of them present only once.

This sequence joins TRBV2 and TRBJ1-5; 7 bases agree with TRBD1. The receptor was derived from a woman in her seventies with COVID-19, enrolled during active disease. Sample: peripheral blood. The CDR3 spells CASSGSTGGNQPQHF. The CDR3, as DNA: TGTGCCAGCAGCGGATCTACAGGGGGCAATCAGCCCCAGCATTTT.